What follows are 3 T cell receptor beta chains derived from one specimen sequenced in a study of blood T cell repertoires in COVID-19. Produced via immunoSEQ multiplex PCR; TCRdb's table is partial and in-frame only. Of some 150,000 clones listed, 70% to 90% are singletons. Sequenced sample: PBMCs or T cells enriched from blood (not recorded which). These receptors all come from a woman in her thirties or forties who had recovered from COVID-19.

The chain joins TRBV6-1 to TRBJ2-7; 7 nucleotides agree with TRBD1. CDR1 is MNHNS, CDR2 SASEGT, per germline. The CDR3 runs to 13 residues. The V segment lost 3 bases and the J segment 3 bases; nucleotides outside the gene matches: 2. DNA for the CDR3: TGTGCCAGCAGTGAGGGACAGAACTACGAGCAGTACTTC. As protein: CASSEGQNYEQYF.

The chain links TRBV5-4 to TRBJ2-5, with a weak D call TRBD2 (6 bases). V dropped 4 bases and J dropped 1 base, with 20 bases sitting between them. The V gene's germline CDR1 is SGHNT and CDR2 YYREEE (reference sequence). This CDR3 spans 17 amino acids. CDR3 nucleotide sequence: TGTGCCAGCAGCCGGGACTGGGGCCTGGAGGGCCAAGAGACCCAGTACTTC. Its protein product is CASSRDWGLEGQETQYF.

The J gene is TRBJ2-7, the V gene TRBV3-1 (or the pseudogene TRBV3-2), with 8 bases fitting TRBD2. Germline V CDR1 and CDR2: LGHDT, YNNKEL (reference sequence). V lost 4 bases to trimming and J lost 3 bases; unmatched junction nucleotides: 11. This CDR3 contains 16 residues. In DNA form, the CDR3 reads TGTGCCAGCAGCCGCGGACTAGCCGGAGAGGGCTACGAGCAGTACTTC. Its translation: CASSRGLAGEGYEQYF.